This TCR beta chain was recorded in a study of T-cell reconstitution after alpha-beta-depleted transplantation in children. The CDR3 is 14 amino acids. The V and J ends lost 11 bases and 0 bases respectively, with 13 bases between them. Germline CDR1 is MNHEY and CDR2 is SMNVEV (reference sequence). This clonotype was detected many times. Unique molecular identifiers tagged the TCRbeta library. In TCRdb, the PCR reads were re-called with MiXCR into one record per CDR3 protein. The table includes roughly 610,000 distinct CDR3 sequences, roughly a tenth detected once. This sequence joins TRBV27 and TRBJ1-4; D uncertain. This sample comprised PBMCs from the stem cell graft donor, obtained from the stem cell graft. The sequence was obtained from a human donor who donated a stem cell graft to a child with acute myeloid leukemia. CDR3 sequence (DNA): TGTGCCTCCCGGGCACCCGCAACTAATGAAAAACTGTTTTTT. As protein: CASRAPATNEKLFF. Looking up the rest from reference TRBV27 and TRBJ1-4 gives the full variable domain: EAQVTQNPRYLITVTGKKLTVTCSQNMNHEYMSWYRQDPGLGLRQIYYSMNVEVTDKGDVPEGYKVSRKEKRNFPLILESPSPNQTSLYFCASRAPATNEKLFFGSGTQLSVL.